These T cell receptor beta chains were read from a single sample in a study of blood T cells in healthy people across ages. TCRdb processed the 5' RACE reads anew with MiXCR; each CDR3 protein has one entry. The sample includes more than 750,000 distinct CDR3 sequences, 25% to 30% seen only once; the top ten take approximately 10%. A further study also used this sample, focusing on T cells of mothers and their children.

Material for sequencing was blood. The receptors stem from a woman between 40 and 55 years old in good health. Each CDR3 is given with its conserved first and last residue. A D gene is named only where the DNA matches it firmly. Rows may omit the clone size; those that give it use once, few, many or a size class.

D gene	V gene	clone size	J gene	CDR3 protein	CDR3 DNA
.	TRBV7-9	.	TRBJ2-3	CASSFIAGESDTQYF	TGTGCCAGCAGCTTTATAGCTGGGGAGTCAGATACGCAGTATTTT
.	TRBV11-2	few	TRBJ1-1	CASSLTTGRHTEAFF	TGTGCCAGCAGCTTAACAACAGGGAGGCACACTGAAGCTTTCTTT
.	TRBV9	many	TRBJ1-2	CASSPSGQGDGYTF	TGTGCCAGCAGCCCCTCTGGGCAGGGTGACGGCTACACCTTC
.	TRBV25-1	.	TRBJ2-5	CASSEFGGKETQYF	TGTGCCAGCAGTGAATTTGGAGGGAAAGAGACCCAGTACTTC
.	TRBV20-1	.	TRBJ2-7	CSARGLTLPYEQYF	TGCAGTGCTAGGGGCTTAACCCTCCCCTACGAGCAGTACTTC
.	TRBV5-4	.	TRBJ2-7	CASSLGQGGPLAGGANEQYF	TGTGCCAGCAGCTTGGGACAGGGGGGTCCGTTAGCGGGGGGCGCAAACGAGCAGTACTTC
.	TRBV20-1	.	TRBJ2-7	CSAGDPSRDVYEQYF	TGCAGTGCTGGAGATCCGAGCAGGGACGTCTACGAGCAGTACTTC
.	TRBV5-1	.	TRBJ2-5	CASSLSVAPSETQYF	TGCGCCAGCAGCTTGAGCGTAGCACCATCGGAGACCCAGTACTTC
TRBD2	TRBV2	.	TRBJ2-1	CASSGMSRLAGGYNEQFF	TGTGCCAGCAGTGGGATGAGCCGACTAGCGGGGGGGTACAATGAGCAGTTCTTC
TRBD2	TRBV13	.	TRBJ2-7	CASSLEAGETYNEQYF	TGTGCCAGCAGCTTAGAAGCGGGGGAAACCTACAATGAGCAGTACTTC
.	TRBV18	many	TRBJ2-3	CASSLPGRDTQYF	TGTGCCAGCTCACTACCGGGACGGGATACGCAGTATTTT
.	TRBV10-3	few	TRBJ1-2	CAISEADRLGGYTF	TGTGCCATCAGTGAGGCTGACAGGTTAGGCGGCTACACCTTC
TRBD2	TRBV20-1	once	TRBJ2-3	CSASSFVAGGVGTDTQYF	TGCAGTGCTTCCTCATTCGTAGCGGGAGGGGTTGGGACAGATACGCAGTATTTT
.	TRBV6-1	.	TRBJ1-2	CASSEKWQTNYGYTF	TGTGCCAGCAGTGAAAAGTGGCAGACTAACTATGGCTACACCTTC
.	TRBV6-5	.	TRBJ2-5	CASSYRTGTRGRGYNEQYF	TGTGCCAGCAGTTACCGCACCGGGACAAGGGGAAGGGGATACAATGAGCAGTACTTC
.	TRBV4-1	.	TRBJ2-7	CASSQDSPARSYEQYF	TGCGCCAGCAGCCAAGATAGTCCGGCCAGATCCTACGAGCAGTACTTC
TRBD1	TRBV6-2/TRBV6-3	.	TRBJ1-5	CASSSGWTGGSNQPQHF	TGTGCCAGCAGTAGTGGGTGGACAGGTGGGAGCAATCAGCCCCAGCATTTT
.	TRBV10-3	.	TRBJ2-1	CAIGQGGNEQFF	TGTGCCATCGGACAGGGAGGGAATGAGCAGTTCTTC
.	TRBV14	.	TRBJ2-3	CASSQVNTRDTQYF	TGTGCCAGCAGCCAAGTTAACACCCGAGATACGCAGTATTTT
TRBD1	TRBV10-3	few	TRBJ2-1	CAISDLRGQGFDEQFF	TGTGCCATCAGTGATCTCCGGGGACAGGGGTTTGATGAGCAGTTCTTC
TRBD1	TRBV10-3	.	TRBJ2-5	CAVSETGQGALETQYF	TGTGCCGTCAGTGAAACTGGACAGGGGGCTTTGGAGACCCAGTACTTC
.	TRBV28	.	TRBJ2-4	CASRARGTKNIQYF	TGTGCCAGCAGGGCCAGGGGAACCAAAAACATTCAGTACTTC
TRBD1	TRBV9	.	TRBJ2-2	CASRPTGLGTGELFF	TGTGCCAGCAGACCGACAGGGCTGGGCACCGGGGAGCTGTTTTTT
.	TRBV30	.	TRBJ1-1	CAWSSDTRRTEAFF	TGTGCCTGGAGCAGTGACACCCGACGAACTGAAGCTTTCTTT
.	TRBV2	.	TRBJ1-1	CASSEQQNTEAFF	TGTGCCAGCAGTGAACAGCAGAACACTGAAGCTTTCTTT
TRBD2	TRBV19	.	TRBJ2-7	CASSSAGCEQYF	TGTGCCAGTAGTTCAGCGGGGTGCGAGCAGTACTTC
.	TRBV30	many	TRBJ2-1	CAWSNTIGDEQFF	TGTGCCTGGAGCAACACAATCGGGGATGAGCAGTTCTTC
.	TRBV19	.	TRBJ2-1	CASSTGYTYNEQFF	TGTGCCAGTAGTACCGGGTATACTTACAATGAGCAGTTCTTC
.	TRBV3-1	.	TRBJ2-2	CASSGPETYTGELFF	TGTGCCAGCAGCGGCCCTGAAACTTACACCGGGGAGCTGTTTTTT
.	TRBV20-1	few	TRBJ2-7	CSAQGAGAIFTYEQYF	TGCAGTGCCCAGGGGGCGGGGGCCATATTTACCTACGAGCAGTACTTC
.	TRBV10-1	.	TRBJ1-5	CASSESKVRALMTHSNQPQHF	TGCGCCAGCAGTGAGTCGAAAGTTAGGGCCCTCATGACACATAGCAATCAGCCCCAGCATTTT
.	TRBV27	many	TRBJ2-7	CASSLGAGTVSYEQYF	TGTGCCAGCAGTTTAGGCGCGGGGACAGTCTCCTACGAGCAGTACTTC
.	TRBV2	few	TRBJ2-7	CASTAQVSYEQYF	TGTGCCAGCACCGCGCAGGTCTCCTACGAGCAGTACTTC
.	TRBV7-2	many	TRBJ2-7	CASSSTYEQYF	TGTGCCAGCAGCTCCACCTACGAGCAGTACTTC
TRBD1	TRBV7-2	.	TRBJ2-7	CASSLQGQLSSYNEQYF	TGTGCCAGCAGCTTACAGGGACAGCTAAGCTCCTACAATGAGCAGTACTTC
.	TRBV28	few	TRBJ2-2	CASIQWGQGRELFF	TGTGCCAGCATCCAATGGGGGCAGGGGAGGGAGCTGTTTTTT
.	TRBV20-1	many	TRBJ2-3	CSARTLQRPSTDTQYF	TGCAGTGCAAGGACCCTCCAGCGGCCTTCCACAGATACGCAGTATTTT
.	TRBV6-5	many	TRBJ1-2	CASSYSQDYGYTF	TGTGCCAGCAGTTACTCTCAGGACTATGGCTACACCTTC
TRBD2	TRBV24-1	few	TRBJ2-5	CATSDLRDRASGFIQETQYF	TGTGCCACCAGTGATTTGCGAGACCGGGCTAGCGGATTTATACAAGAGACCCAGTACTTC
TRBD1	TRBV24-1	.	TRBJ2-2	CAASDLQGAGGELFF	TGTGCCGCCAGTGATCTACAGGGGGCTGGCGGGGAGCTGTTTTTT
TRBD1	TRBV29-1	.	TRBJ2-1	CSQGSIIRDRELNEQFF	TGCAGCCAAGGAAGTATTATCCGGGACAGGGAGTTGAATGAGCAGTTCTTC
TRBD2	TRBV7-2	few	TRBJ2-7	CASSRAAGGGYEQYF	TGTGCCAGCAGCCGAGCAGCGGGGGGCGGCTACGAGCAGTACTTC
.	TRBV18	.	TRBJ2-1	CASSPVMLAYNEQFF	TGTGCCAGCTCACCAGTAATGTTGGCTTACAATGAGCAGTTCTTC
.	TRBV29-1	.	TRBJ1-1	CSVEGRIGTYTEAFF	TGCAGCGTTGAAGGGCGAATAGGGACCTACACTGAAGCTTTCTTT
.	TRBV19	.	TRBJ1-4	CASSITDAMKEKLFF	TGTGCCAGTAGTATTACCGACGCCATGAAGGAAAAACTGTTTTTT
.	TRBV5-1	.	TRBJ2-3	CASSLVGKGKSADTQYF	TGCGCCAGCAGCTTAGTGGGAAAAGGGAAATCCGCAGATACGCAGTATTTT
.	TRBV6-5	.	TRBJ2-3	CASSYNTPKDTQYF	TGTGCCAGCAGTTACAACACCCCAAAAGATACGCAGTATTTT
.	TRBV6-2/TRBV6-3	.	TRBJ1-2	CASSYSGGDNNYGYTF	TGTGCCAGCAGTTACTCGGGTGGTGACAATAACTATGGCTACACCTTC
.	TRBV20-1	few	TRBJ1-5	CSATSGIFQPQHF	TGCAGTGCTACATCAGGGATCTTTCAGCCCCAGCATTTT